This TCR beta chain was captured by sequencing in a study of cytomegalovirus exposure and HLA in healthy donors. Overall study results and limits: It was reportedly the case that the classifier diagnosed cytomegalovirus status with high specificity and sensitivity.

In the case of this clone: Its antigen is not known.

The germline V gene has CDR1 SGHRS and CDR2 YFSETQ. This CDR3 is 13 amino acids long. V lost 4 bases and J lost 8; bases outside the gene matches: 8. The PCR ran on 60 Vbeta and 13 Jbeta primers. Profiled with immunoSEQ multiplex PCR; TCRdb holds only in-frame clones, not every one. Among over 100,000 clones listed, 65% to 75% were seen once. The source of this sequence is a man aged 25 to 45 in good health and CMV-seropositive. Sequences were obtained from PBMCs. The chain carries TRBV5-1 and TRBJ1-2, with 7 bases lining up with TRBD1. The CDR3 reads CASSPTGLRGYTF. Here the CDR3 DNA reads TGCGCCAGCAGCCCGACAGGGCTTAGGGGCTACACCTTC. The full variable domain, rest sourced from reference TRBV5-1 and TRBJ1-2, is KAGVTQTPRYLIKTRGQQVTLSCSPISGHRSVSWYQQTPGQGLQFLFEYFSETQRNKGNFPGRFSGRQFSNSRSEMNVSTLELGDSALYLCASSPTGLRGYTFGSGTRLTVV.